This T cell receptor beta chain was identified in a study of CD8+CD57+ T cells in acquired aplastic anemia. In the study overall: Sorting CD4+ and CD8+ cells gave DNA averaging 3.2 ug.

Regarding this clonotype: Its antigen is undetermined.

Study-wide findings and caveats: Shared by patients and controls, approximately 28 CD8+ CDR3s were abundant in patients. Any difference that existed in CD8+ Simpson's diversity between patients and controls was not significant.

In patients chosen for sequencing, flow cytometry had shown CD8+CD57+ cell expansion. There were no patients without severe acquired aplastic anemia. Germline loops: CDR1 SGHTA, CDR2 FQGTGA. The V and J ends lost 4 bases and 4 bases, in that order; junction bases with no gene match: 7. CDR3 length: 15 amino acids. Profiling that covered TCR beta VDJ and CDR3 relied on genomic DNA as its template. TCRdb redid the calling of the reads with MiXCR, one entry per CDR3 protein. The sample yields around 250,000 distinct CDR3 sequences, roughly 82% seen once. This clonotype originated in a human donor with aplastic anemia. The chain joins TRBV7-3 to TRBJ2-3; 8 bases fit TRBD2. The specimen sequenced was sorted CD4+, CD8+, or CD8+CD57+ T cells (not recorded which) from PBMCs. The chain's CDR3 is CASSSRTSKADTQYF. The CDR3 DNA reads TGTGCCAGCAGCTCTCGGACTAGCAAGGCAGATACGCAGTATTTT.